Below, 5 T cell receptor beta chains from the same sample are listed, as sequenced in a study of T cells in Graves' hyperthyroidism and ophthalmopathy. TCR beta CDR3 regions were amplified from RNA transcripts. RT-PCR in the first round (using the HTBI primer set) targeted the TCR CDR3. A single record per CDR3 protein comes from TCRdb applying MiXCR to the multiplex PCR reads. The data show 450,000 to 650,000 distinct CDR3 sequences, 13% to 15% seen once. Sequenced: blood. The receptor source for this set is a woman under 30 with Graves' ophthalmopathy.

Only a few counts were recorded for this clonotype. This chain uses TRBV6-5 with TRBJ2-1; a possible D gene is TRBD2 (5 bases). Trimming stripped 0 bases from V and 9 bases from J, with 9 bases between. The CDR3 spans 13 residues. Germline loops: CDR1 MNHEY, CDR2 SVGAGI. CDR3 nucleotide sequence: TGTGCCAGCAGTTACTCTAGCAGCGGTGAGCAGTTCTTC. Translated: CASSYSSSGEQFF.

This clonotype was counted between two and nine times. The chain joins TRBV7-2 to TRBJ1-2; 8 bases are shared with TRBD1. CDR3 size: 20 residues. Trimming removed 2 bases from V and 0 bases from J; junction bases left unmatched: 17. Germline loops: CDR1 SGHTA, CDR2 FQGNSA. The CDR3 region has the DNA TGTGCCAGCAGCTTAACGGTAAACCCGGGACAGGCGACATCTAACTATGGCTACACCTTC. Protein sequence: CASSLTVNPGQATSNYGYTF.

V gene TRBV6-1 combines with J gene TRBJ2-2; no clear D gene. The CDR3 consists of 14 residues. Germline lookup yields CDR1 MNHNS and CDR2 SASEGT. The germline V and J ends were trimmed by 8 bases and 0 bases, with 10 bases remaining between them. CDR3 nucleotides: TGTGCCAGCCGCCTCCACACGAACACCGGGGAGCTGTTTTTT. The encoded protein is CASRLHTNTGELFF.

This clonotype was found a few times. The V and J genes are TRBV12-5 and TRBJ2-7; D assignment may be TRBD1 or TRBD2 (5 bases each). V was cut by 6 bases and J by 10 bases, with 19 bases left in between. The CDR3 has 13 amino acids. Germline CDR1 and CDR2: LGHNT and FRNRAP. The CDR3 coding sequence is TGTGCTAGTGGGGGGACCAAGGACGGGCGACAGTACTTC. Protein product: CASGGTKDGRQYF.

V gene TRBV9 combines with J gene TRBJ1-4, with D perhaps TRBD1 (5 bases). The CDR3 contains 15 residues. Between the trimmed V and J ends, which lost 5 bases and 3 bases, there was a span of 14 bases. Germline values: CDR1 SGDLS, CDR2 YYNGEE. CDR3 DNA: TGTGCCAGCAGGGGTGAGGGACGGCCTAATGAAAAACTGTTTTTT. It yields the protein CASRGEGRPNEKLFF.